Listed here are 6 T cell receptor beta chains from one sample, sequenced in a study of T cell responses to AZD1222 COVID-19 vaccine. Method: immunoSEQ multiplex PCR; TCRdb's copy keeps in-frame clones and lacks some. The sample consists of over 110,000 clones, roughly 90% of them appearing once. Sequencing used peripheral blood, obtained 28 days after the second AZD1222 dose. The receptor source for this set is an adult who received the AZD1222 COVID-19 vaccine.

V usage is TRBV5-4 and J usage is TRBJ1-1; D not resolved. Trimming shortened V by 4 bases and J by 0 bases, and 16 bases separated the two germline ends. Per germline, CDR1 SGHNT and CDR2 YYREEE (reference sequence). The CDR3 has 16 amino acids. CDR3 protein: CASSPRSGGMNTEAFF. CDR3 coding DNA: TGTGCCAGCAGCCCCCGGTCAGGCGGCATGAACACTGAAGCTTTCTTT.

This clone occurred a few times. The V call is TRBV11-1, the J call TRBJ2-1; a possible D gene is TRBD2 (6 bases). CDR1 SGHAT and CDR2 FQDESV come from the germline V gene (reference sequence). This CDR3 region has 12 residues. Trimming shortened V by 1 base and J by 14 bases, and 12 bases separated the two germline ends. Written as DNA, the CDR3 is TGTGCCAGCAGCTTAGTCGGCAGGGAGGAGTTCTTC. This codes for CASSLVGREEFF.

V is TRBV6-5 and J is TRBJ2-3; 8 bases are a match to TRBD2. CDR1 is MNHEY, CDR2 SVGAGI, per germline. The CDR3 has 15 residues. V was pared by 6 bases and J by 4 bases, with 9 bases of the junction left unmatched. This CDR3 reads CASSPGTSGADTQYF. The CDR3, as DNA: TGTGCCAGCAGCCCCGGGACTAGTGGGGCAGATACGCAGTATTTT.

The chain carries TRBV4-1 and TRBJ1-4, with no clear D. Trimming pared 1 base from V and 7 bases from J, leaving 7 bases between. Looked up from germline, CDR1 is MGHRA and CDR2 is YSYEKL. This CDR3 region has 13 residues. CDR3 DNA: TGCGCCAGCAGCCAAGTCGGCCTTGAAAAACTGTTTTTT. Translating gives CASSQVGLEKLFF.

The CDR3: CASSLRLANNEQFF. The CDR3 DNA reads TGTGCCAGCAGCTTAAGACTAGCGAACAATGAGCAGTTCTTC. The gene calls are TRBV7-3 and TRBJ2-1; 8 bases are a match to TRBD2. With V trimmed by 1 base and J by 5 bases, 1 base remained unmatched. This CDR3 has 14 amino acids. Germline CDR1 and CDR2: SGHTA and FQGTGA.

CDR3 sequence: CASSSRGGSYNEQFF. The CDR3 DNA reads TGTGCCAGTAGCTCGAGGGGGGGATCCTACAATGAGCAGTTCTTC. The chain is built from TRBV19 and TRBJ2-1; TRBD2 is a possible D gene (7 bases). V was pared by 6 bases and J by 1 base, with 13 bases between. The CDR3 has 15 residues. Germline assignment: CDR1 LNHDA and CDR2 SQIVND (reference sequence). The whole variable domain, remainder taken from reference TRBV19 and TRBJ2-1, is DGGITQSPKYLFRKEGQNVTLSCEQNLNHDAMYWYRQDPGQGLRLIYYSQIVNDFQKGDIAEGYSVSREKKESFPLTVTSAQKNPTAFYLCASSSRGGSYNEQFFGPGTRLTVL.